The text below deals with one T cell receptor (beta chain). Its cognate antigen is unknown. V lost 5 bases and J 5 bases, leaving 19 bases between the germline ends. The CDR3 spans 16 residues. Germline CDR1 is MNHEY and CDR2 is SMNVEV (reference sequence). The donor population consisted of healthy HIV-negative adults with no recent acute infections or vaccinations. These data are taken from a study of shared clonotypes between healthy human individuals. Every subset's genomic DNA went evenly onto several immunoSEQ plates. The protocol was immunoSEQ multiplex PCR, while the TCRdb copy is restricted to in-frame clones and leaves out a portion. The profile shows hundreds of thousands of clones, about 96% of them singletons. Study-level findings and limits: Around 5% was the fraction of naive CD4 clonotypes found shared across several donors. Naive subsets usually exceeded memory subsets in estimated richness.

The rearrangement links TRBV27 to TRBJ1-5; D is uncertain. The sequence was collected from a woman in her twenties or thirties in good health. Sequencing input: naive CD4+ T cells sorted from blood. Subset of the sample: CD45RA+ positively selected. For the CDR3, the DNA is TGTGCCAGCAGTCCTGGGCCGTCCTGGGTGGATCAGCCCCAGCATTTT. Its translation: CASSPGPSWVDQPQHF.